Sequencing of this T cell receptor beta chain was carried out in a study of T cells in Graves' hyperthyroidism and ophthalmopathy (dated by TCRdb to between 2017 and 2020). Study-wide context: Peripheral blood was sampled at the time of initial diagnosis, prior to any treatment. In about 6 Graves' hyperthyroidism patients, the study also compared T-cell repertoires from thyroid tissue with T-cell repertoires from blood. The 75 to 100 discovery patients were randomly divided into training and test sets at a 7:3 ratio. An independent validation cohort of about 19 hyperthyroidism patients and some 15 patients who later progressed to ophthalmopathy tested prospective prediction of ophthalmopathy. After sampling, hyperthyroidism patients received methimazole starting at 30 mg daily, and ophthalmopathy patients received high-dose intravenous methylprednisolone. The paper describes TCR Vbeta CDR3 sequencing of around 130 peripheral blood samples, made up of roughly 45 ophthalmopathy patients, 70 to 75 hyperthyroidism patients and roughly 17 progressor patients. TCR V-J signatures able to tell the groups apart were searched for in a discovery cohort of 95 to 100 patients, of whom roughly 42 had Graves' ophthalmopathy and more than 55 had stable Graves' hyperthyroidism.

The TCR beta CDR3 regions were amplified from RNA transcripts. The TCR CDR3 was subjected to a first round of RT-PCR using the HTBI primer set and the Qiagen OneStep RT-PCR kit. The libraries were constructed in a second round of multiplex PCR and then size-selected and purified. The libraries were sequenced on an Illumina HiSeq2000 using paired-end 100 bp reads. In the source study's methods: Raw data were processed with SOAPnuke, discarding reads with adapters, uncalled bases, mean Phred below 15, or no exact constant-primer or identifier match. High-quality paired reads were merged with COPE v1.2.5, and unique nucleotide sequences were defined as clonotypes. MiTCR v1.1 was used to align the clonotypes against IMGT TRBV, TRBD and TRBJ reference segments. The analysis was restricted to V-J combinations with a frequency above 0.0001, which together covered 99.2% of the repertoires. The TCS score was defined as F50 (clonal expansion) divided by E x V (chaos), with BLOSUM62-based TCRdist calculated between CDR3 peptides within each V-J. Welch's t-statistics and random forest reduced just over 500 V-J features to 10 to 15, which were used in a naive Bayes classifier (R e1071). The raw public reads went through TCRdb reprocessing: fastp at Q25, MiXCR clone calling, in-frame beta chains kept. Rows matching on CDR3 protein sequence are summarized as one entry with the most common DNA and genes. The V and J calls were determined by TCRdb, not by the authors. In all, the sample holds some 440,000 distinct CDR3 sequences, and about a sixth of those were seen once. Jointly, the top ten make up about 14% of the sample.

Study-level results and caveats: In validation, progression to ophthalmopathy was predicted by the model with 65% to 71% sensitivity and around 76% specificity, a median of roughly six months before onset. No statistical method was used to set the sample size in advance, and investigators knew the group allocation. Most expanded thyroid clonotypes (frequency above 0.001) were also found in blood, which suggests that blood repertoires may mirror thyroid immune responses. In cross-validation, a model built on a 13 V-J signature told ophthalmopathy apart from stable hyperthyroidism with approximately 90% sensitivity and 81% to 82% specificity, and in testing the same model reached 80%/75%.

Graves' hyperthyroidism was defined as stable when no progression to ophthalmopathy occurred over 18 months of follow-up. The hyperthyroidism patients were between 18 and 65 years old and newly diagnosed, with a disease duration of less than 2 months. Any patient with an uncontrolled infection, another autoimmune disease, pregnancy or lactation was excluded. Diagnoses were established on the basis of clinical symptoms, serum thyroxine and TRAb, thyroid ultrasound, and orbital computed tomography. PBMCs were separated from 7.5 to 10 ml of fresh peripheral blood using Ficoll-Paque density gradient centrifugation. Total RNA was extracted using Trizol reagent, and RNA quality was assessed on an Agilent 2100 Bioanalyzer. About this clonotype: Its antigen specificity is not known. The input lacks base qualities; no much larger clone sits a single base away.

CDR1 and CDR2 were assigned from the germline V gene as SGHDN and FVKESK. The CDR3, from cysteine to phenylalanine, totals 15 residues. Only the CDR3 portion is preserved as DNA: 45 bases, with reading frame beginning at the first base. V drops 0 bases and J drops 6 bases, leaving 11 bases in between. The chain employs TRBV14 and TRBJ2-2, with a tentative D gene TRBD1 over 5 matching bases. The sequence came from a woman aged 18-30 years with Graves' hyperthyroidism. The sequenced material came from blood. The DNA is as follows: TGTGCCAGCAGCCAAGAAGATGGGGCTGCCGGGGAGCTGTTTTTT. This sequence encodes CASSQEDGAAGELFF.